This TCR beta chain was profiled in a study of T-cell reconstitution after alpha-beta-depleted transplantation in children listed by TCRdb under 2016. About the full investigation: The study quantitatively tracked T-cell immune reconstitution after TCRalphabeta/CD19-depleted allogeneic hematopoietic cell transplantation in children using TCR repertoire profiling. The research as a whole found: In some patients, high TCRbeta diversity at day 60 was attributed to recipient T cells and intrathymic progenitors that had survived conditioning. About two months after transplant, the apparently early recovery of alphabetaT-cell counts reportedly depended on just several hundred clones that had expanded rapidly and came from non-depleted graft cells. Over subsequent months, a decline in hyperexpanded clone frequencies was noted, and after one year, T-cell counts and TCRbeta diversity were mostly ascribed to newly produced T cells.

As concerns this clonotype: Its recognized antigen is unknown. No per-base quality is available; no much larger clone lies one base away.

Library creation used PCR. Sequencing was performed on an Illumina HiSeq 2500. TCR library preparation used molecular barcoding, with unique molecular identifiers applied to normalize quantification of the TCRbeta repertoire. TCRdb took the public reads, trimmed them with fastp at Q25, ran MiXCR for clone calling and kept in-frame beta chains. Entries are consolidated by CDR3 protein sequence, retaining the most common genes and DNA. This sample is represented by some 550,000 distinct CDR3 sequences; 20% to 25% of them were singletons. 13% to 15% of the sample is in the top ten clones. CDR1 and CDR2 are drawn from the germline V gene (reference sequence): MNHNY, SVGAGI. V is reduced by 6 bases and J by 9 bases, leaving a spacing of 12 bases between them. There are 12 amino acids in the CDR3, from cysteine to phenylalanine inclusive. The sequence is cut down to CDR3 DNA, 36 bases in frame from base 1.

According to the study, the label for this sample's treatment or condition signals: allogeneic hematopoietic cell transplantation with graft depleted of TCRalphabeta T cells and CD19 B cells. TCRalphabeta/CD19-depleted allogeneic hematopoietic cell grafts were given to the transplant recipients, all of whom were children. The sequence links TRBV6-6 to TRBJ2-4, with no D gene named confidently. The receptor comes from a boy under three years old who had a stem cell transplant for acute myeloid leukemia, so the T cells may come from the graft donor. Sequencing was performed on PBMCs, mostly from graft donor cells, taken 360 days after TCRalphabeta/CD19-depleted stem cell transplant. The encoded CDR3 is CASRTRTGIQYF. The DNA sequence is TGTGCCAGCAGGACCCGGACGGGCATTCAGTACTTC.